These 19 T cell receptor beta chains were all obtained from the same sample, sequenced in a study of shared clonotypes between healthy human individuals. Naive CD8 populations comprised CD45RO-negative cells positively selected for CCR7, excluding terminally differentiated effector memory CD45RA+ cells. Measured with immunoSEQ multiplex PCR; TCRdb has only the in-frame clones, and not every one. The sample yields around 600,000 clones, approximately 95% seen once. Sequencing was done on a sample of naive CD8+ T cells sorted from blood. All receptors come from a woman aged 25-40 years in good health.

Here the CDR3 reads CASSRTGGIIEQYF. In nucleotides, the CDR3 is TGTGCCAGCAGTCGGACAGGGGGGATCATTGAGCAGTACTTC. The chain has TRBV6-5 and TRBJ2-7; 10 positions agree with TRBD1. The trim removed 5 bases at V and 7 bases at J, leaving 8 bases unmatched. The CDR3 has 14 amino acids. The V gene's germline CDR1 is MNHEY and CDR2 SVGAGI.

V usage is TRBV28 and J usage is TRBJ2-3, with a tentative D call TRBD2 (6 bases). Per germline, CDR1 MDHEN and CDR2 SYDVKM. V was trimmed by 4 bases and J by 2 bases, leaving 16 bases between them. This CDR3 is 16 amino acids long. The CDR3 here is CASSSVGDLLTDTQYF. The CDR3 bases are TGTGCCAGCAGTTCGGTAGGGGACTTGCTCACAGATACGCAGTATTTT.

The chain links TRBV4-2 to TRBJ2-7; no clear D gene. The CDR3 has 12 amino acids. V dropped 2 bases and J dropped 2 bases, with 4 bases sitting between them. Germline values: CDR1 LGHNA, CDR2 YNFKEQ. DNA of the CDR3: TGTGCCAGCAGCCAACGGGCCTACGAGCAGTACTTC. It yields the protein CASSQRAYEQYF.

The V and J genes are TRBV2 and TRBJ1-3, with unresolved D. This CDR3 contains 15 residues. The V and J ends lost 3 bases and 1 base respectively, with 10 bases between them. CDR1 is SNHLY and CDR2 is FYNNEI in the germline V gene. CDR3 bases: TGTGCCAGCAGTGATTGGCCGAGATCTGGAAACACCATATATTTT. Encoded protein: CASSDWPRSGNTIYF.

This chain uses TRBV28 with TRBJ1-5; D gene uncertain. Germline V CDR1 and CDR2: MDHEN, SYDVKM. This CDR3 is 15 amino acids long. With 6 bases removed from V and 1 base from J, the gap between germline ends came to 13 bases. CDR3 loop: CASRPPRESNQPQHF. For the CDR3, the DNA is TGTGCCAGCAGACCCCCCCGGGAGAGCAATCAGCCCCAGCATTTT.

J is TRBJ2-1 and V is TRBV7-8; D tentatively reads TRBD1 or TRBD2 (5 bases each). The V and J ends lost 2 bases and 9 bases respectively, with 26 bases between them. Germline V CDR1 and CDR2: SGHVS, FQNEAQ. The CDR3 loop spans 18 amino acids. The CDR3 sequence: CASSLIQPGPSIPSEQFF. In nucleotides, the CDR3 is TGTGCCAGCAGCTTAATTCAACCGGGACCCTCGATCCCAAGTGAGCAGTTCTTC.

The rearrangement joins TRBV18 to TRBJ2-7; D is unclear. From germline, CDR1 is KGHSH and CDR2 LQKENI. CDR3 size: 13 residues. Between the trimmed V and J ends, which lost 0 bases and 2 bases, there was a span of 5 bases. This CDR3 is CASSPPRTYEQYF. DNA for the CDR3: TGTGCCAGCTCACCACCAAGGACCTACGAGCAGTACTTC.

The chain carries TRBV29-1 and TRBJ2-3, with 9 bases identical to TRBD2. The CDR3 is made up of 14 amino acids. Germline trimming cut 8 bases from V and 2 bases from J; bases unmatched to any gene: 8. Per the germline V gene, CDR1 is SQVTM and CDR2 is ANQGSEA. The CDR3 here is CSTGGLAFTDTQYF. Here the CDR3 DNA reads TGCAGCACCGGTGGACTAGCGTTCACAGATACGCAGTATTTT.

J is TRBJ2-7 and V is TRBV7-9; 10 bases fit TRBD2. Trimming removed 5 bases from V and 3 bases from J; junction bases left unmatched: 4. CDR1 and CDR2 (germline): SEHNR, FQNEAQ (reference sequence). This CDR3 spans 14 amino acids. This chain's CDR3 is CASSPTSGIYEQYF. In nucleotides, the CDR3 is TGTGCCAGCAGCCCCACTAGCGGGATCTACGAGCAGTACTTC. Together with reference TRBV7-9 and TRBJ2-7, the CDR3 gives the full variable domain: DTGVSQNPRHKITKRGQNVTFRCDPISEHNRLYWYRQTLGQGPEFLTYFQNEAQLEKSRLLSDRFSAERPKGSFSTLEIQRTEQGDSAMYLCASSPTSGIYEQYFGPGTRLTVT.

The chain recombines TRBV19 with TRBJ2-7, with D possibly called TRBD1 or TRBD2 (5 bases each). Trimming pared 5 bases from V and 4 bases from J, leaving 15 bases between. This CDR3 has 14 amino acids. From germline, CDR1 is LNHDA and CDR2 SQIVND (reference sequence). CDR3 coding DNA: TGTGCCAGTAGTTCTTCAGGGAGAGGTTACGAGCAGTACTTC. It specifies CASSSSGRGYEQYF.

V is TRBV19 and J is TRBJ2-5; TRBD1 agrees at 10 bases. The germline V gene encodes CDR1 LNHDA and CDR2 SQIVND (reference sequence). Trimming cost V 2 bases and J 5 bases; bases outside gene matches: 5. This CDR3 region has 15 residues. The CDR3 region has the DNA TGTGCCAGTAGTATACCGGGACAGGGGATGGAGACCCAGTACTTC. It translates to CASSIPGQGMETQYF.

J is TRBJ2-7 and V is TRBV5-4, with TRBD2 matching 10 bases. V was clipped by 0 bases and J by 12 bases; unmatched bases: 18. The CDR3 length is 17 residues. CDR1 SGHNT and CDR2 YYREEE come from the germline V gene (reference sequence). CDR3 in DNA: TGTGCCAGCAGCTTGGCCCTAGCGGGAGATAGCAGGGTAGCATGGTACTTC. Residues: CASSLALAGDSRVAWYF.

V gene TRBV5-5 combines with J gene TRBJ2-7; perhaps D is TRBD1 or TRBD2 (5 bases each). This CDR3 has 13 amino acids. Trimming removed 3 bases at V and 6 bases at J, with 13 bases between. CDR1 and CDR2 (germline): SGHKS, YYEKEE (reference sequence). CDR3 sequence (DNA): TGTGCCAGCAGCTACGGGACGGTGGGCGAGCAGTACTTC. Translating gives CASSYGTVGEQYF.

Comment on this clone: Additional DNA sequences in this sample encode the identical CDR3. The chain carries TRBV28 and TRBJ2-5; D gene unclear. Per germline, CDR1 MDHEN and CDR2 SYDVKM. V lost 1 base, J lost 2 bases, and 8 bases lay in between. CDR3 size: 14 residues. This CDR3 is CASSLLRVQETQYF. The CDR3 bases are TGTGCCAGCAGTTTATTAAGGGTACAAGAGACCCAGTACTTC.

This clone was counted a few times. Other DNA sequences from this sample encode an identical CDR3 as well. The rearrangement joins TRBV7-9 to TRBJ1-5; 9 positions agree with TRBD1. CDR3 length: 15 amino acids. The V gene's germline CDR1 is SEHNR and CDR2 FQNEAQ (reference sequence). Germline trimming cut 6 bases from V and 2 bases from J; bases unmatched to any gene: 5. The CDR3 here is CASSPQGAGNQPQHF. CDR3 nucleotides: TGTGCCAGCAGTCCACAGGGGGCAGGCAATCAGCCCCAGCATTTT.

This chain links TRBV6-1 with TRBJ2-5; no clear D gene. The CDR3 totals 12 residues. Germline V lookup: CDR1 MNHNS, CDR2 SASEGT. V shed 4 bases and J shed 10 bases, with 13 bases lying between them. The CDR3 DNA is TGTGCCAGCAGTGGGGGTGCCCCGGACCAGTACTTC. Residues: CASSGGAPDQYF.

The V and J genes are TRBV6-1 and TRBJ2-7; 12 bases map to TRBD1. The CDR3 loop spans 14 amino acids. CDR1 is MNHNS and CDR2 is SASEGT in the germline V gene. J was trimmed by 4 bases and V by 6 bases; bases with no gene match: 4. Here the CDR3 DNA reads TGTGCCAGCAGGGGGGACAGGGGGCAGTACGAGCAGTACTTC. It is translated as CASRGDRGQYEQYF.

A word on this clone: A much larger clone is a single base away; this may be a read error. This chain joins TRBV13 and TRBJ1-2; 7 bases map to TRBD1. Germline V CDR1 and CDR2: PRHDT, FYEKMQ (reference sequence). V shed 4 bases, J shed 4 bases, and the junction held 3 bases outside the gene matches. This CDR3 is built from 13 residues. The DNA of the CDR3 is TGTGCCAGCAGCTCCGGGACAGCCTATGGCTACACCTTC. It yields the protein CASSSGTAYGYTF.

In the case of this clone: The identical CDR3 is also encoded by other nucleotide sequences in the sample. The chain employs TRBV27 and TRBJ1-5; TRBD1 matches at 11 bases. Trimming took 5 bases from V and 4 from J; bases not matched to a gene: 4. The length of the CDR3 is 15 residues. Germline V lookup: CDR1 MNHEY, CDR2 SMNVEV (reference sequence). Here the CDR3 reads CASSQGTGGNQPQHF. The CDR3 DNA reads TGTGCCAGCAGTCAGGGGACAGGGGGTAATCAGCCCCAGCATTTT.